This T cell receptor (beta chain) was found in a study of blood T cell repertoires in COVID-19. Libraries were prepared by immunoSEQ multiplex PCR; TCRdb keeps only in-frame clonotypes and omits some of them. Of tens of thousands of clones listed, roughly 92% are singletons. This clone has only one observation. The V and J ends lost 7 bases and 0 bases respectively, with 18 bases between them. Germline values: CDR1 SNHLY, CDR2 FYNNEI. The CDR3 totals 16 residues. The specimen was peripheral blood. This chain connects TRBV2 to TRBJ1-2; D call uncertain. This TCR came from an older woman with active COVID-19. CDR3 sequence (DNA): TGTGCCAGCACCACTCCGGTGGGCACTCCTAACTATGGCTACACCTTC. Translating gives CASTTPVGTPNYGYTF.